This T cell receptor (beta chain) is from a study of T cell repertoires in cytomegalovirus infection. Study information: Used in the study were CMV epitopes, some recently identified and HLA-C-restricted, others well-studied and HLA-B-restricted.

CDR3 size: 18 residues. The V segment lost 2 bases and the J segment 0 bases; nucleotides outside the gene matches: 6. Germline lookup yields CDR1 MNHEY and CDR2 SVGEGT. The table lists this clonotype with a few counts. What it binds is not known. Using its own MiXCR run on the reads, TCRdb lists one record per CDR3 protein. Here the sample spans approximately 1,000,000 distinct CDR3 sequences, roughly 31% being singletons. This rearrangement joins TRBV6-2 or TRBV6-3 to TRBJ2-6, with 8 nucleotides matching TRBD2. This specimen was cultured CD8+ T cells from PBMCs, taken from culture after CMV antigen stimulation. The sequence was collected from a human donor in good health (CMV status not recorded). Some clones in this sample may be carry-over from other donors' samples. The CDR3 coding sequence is TGTGCCAGCAGTTACGTACTAGCGGTGGCCTCTGGGGCCAACGTCCTGACTTTC. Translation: CASSYVLAVASGANVLTF.